These 19 T cell receptor beta chains share one sample of origin, sequenced in a study of blood T cell repertoires in COVID-19. Here immunoSEQ multiplex PCR was the method, and the copy in TCRdb shows in-frame clones only, minus some. The sample yields some 330,000 clones, 92% seen once. Sequencing used PBMCs or T cells enriched from blood (not recorded which). The receptors stem from a young woman who had recovered from COVID-19.

The gene calls are TRBV7-2 and TRBJ1-1; 8 bases align to TRBD1. V dropped 3 bases and J dropped 1; count of bases not matched to a gene: 1. The CDR3 contains 14 residues. Germline V gives CDR1 SGHTA, CDR2 FQGNSA. The CDR3 DNA sequence: TGTGCCAGCAGCTTCGACAGGGGGAACACTGAAGCTTTCTTT. It encodes CASSFDRGNTEAFF.

The J gene is TRBJ1-3, the V gene TRBV28; possible D gene TRBD1, 6 bases. The V end lost 1 base, the J end lost 5 bases, and 15 bases lay between the germline ends. The CDR3 has 16 amino acids. CDR1 is MDHEN and CDR2 is SYDVKM in the germline V gene. For the CDR3, the DNA is TGTGCCAGCAGTTTATTCCCCGGGACAAGCCGAAACACCATATATTTT. It yields the protein CASSLFPGTSRNTIYF.

V is TRBV7-2 and J is TRBJ1-5; 7 positions agree with TRBD1. The CDR3 has 13 amino acids. Germline lookup yields CDR1 SGHTA and CDR2 FQGNSA. J was trimmed by 5 bases and V by 5 bases; bases with no gene match: 3. The CDR3 nucleotides read TGTGCCAGCAGCGCAGACAGGGATCAGCCCCAGCATTTT. It codes for CASSADRDQPQHF.

This clone has more than one count but fewer than ten. The V and J genes are TRBV10-3 and TRBJ1-2; possibly TRBD1 for D (6 bases). CDR3 size: 13 residues. Per the germline V gene, CDR1 is ENHRY and CDR2 is SYGVKD. V shed 6 bases and J shed 4 bases, with 12 bases lying between them. CDR3 protein: CAISATDSYGYTF. As DNA, the CDR3 is TGTGCCATCAGCGCGACGGACAGCTATGGCTACACCTTC.

On this clone itself: The same CDR3 can be traced to other DNA sequences in this sample. This chain uses TRBV6-5 with TRBJ2-6; TRBD1 agrees at 7 bases. There are 15 residues in the CDR3. V was clipped by 5 bases and J by 2 bases; unmatched bases: 3. Germline CDR1 reads MNHEY; CDR2 reads SVGAGI. For the CDR3, the DNA is TGTGCCAGCAGTAGCGACAGGGCTGGGGCCAACGTCCTGACTTTC. Protein sequence: CASSSDRAGANVLTF.

This clone was observed a few times. This sequence joins TRBV7-2 and TRBJ2-7, with 12 bases aligning to TRBD2. CDR3 size: 15 residues. The V gene end was trimmed by 4 bases and the J gene end by 2 bases; junction bases not matched to a gene: 3. The V gene's germline CDR1 is SGHTA and CDR2 FQGNSA. The CDR3 loop is CASSSRTSGAYEQYF. In DNA, the CDR3 is TGTGCCAGCAGCTCGAGGACTAGCGGGGCCTACGAGCAGTACTTC.

The chain joins TRBV3-1 (or the pseudogene TRBV3-2) to TRBJ2-2, with D perhaps matching TRBD1 (5 bases). In germline, CDR1 is LGHDT, CDR2 YNNKEL (reference sequence). This CDR3 spans 15 amino acids. Trimming left V 0 bases short and J 6 bases short, with 11 bases between. As DNA, the CDR3 is TGTGCCAGCAGCCAAGATCCAGGGTTGGCCGGGGAGCTGTTTTTT. Translated, it gives CASSQDPGLAGELFF.

The CDR3 DNA sequence: TGTGCCAGCAGCCGAGACAGACAAGTCTACGAGCAGTACTTC. Translating gives CASSRDRQVYEQYF. The chain joins TRBV5-4 to TRBJ2-7, with D perhaps TRBD1 (5 bases). Trimming stripped 4 bases from V and 3 bases from J, with 14 bases between. Germline V gives CDR1 SGHNT, CDR2 YYREEE (reference sequence). The CDR3 spans 14 residues.

J is TRBJ2-1 and V is TRBV28; a weak D match, TRBD1 (6 bases). The V gene's germline CDR1 is MDHEN and CDR2 SYDVKM. This CDR3 comprises 12 residues. V lost 1 base, J lost 9 bases, and 7 bases lay in between. The CDR3 sequence is CASSLSGAEQFF. In DNA, the CDR3 is TGTGCCAGCAGTTTATCAGGGGCTGAGCAGTTCTTC.

V and J are TRBV11-2 and TRBJ2-3; D might be TRBD1 (6 bases). CDR1 is SGHAT, CDR2 FQNNGV, per germline. CDR3 length equals 16 residues. V lost 5 bases, J lost 1 base, and 16 bases lay in between. CDR3 region: CASSPGWGPRTDTQYF. CDR3 in DNA: TGTGCCAGCAGCCCGGGATGGGGGCCACGCACAGATACGCAGTATTTT.

The CDR3 region is CASSLWMEPRYEQYF. The CDR3 region has the DNA TGTGCCAGCAGTTTATGGATGGAGCCTAGATACGAGCAGTACTTC. V and J are TRBV28 and TRBJ2-7; D gene uncertain. This CDR3 spans 15 amino acids. V lost 0 bases and J 4 bases, leaving 13 bases between the germline ends. Germline loops: CDR1 MDHEN, CDR2 SYDVKM.

The J gene is TRBJ1-6, the V gene TRBV6-5; D gene uncertain. CDR1 and CDR2 from the germline V gene are MNHEY and SVGAGI. CDR3 length equals 14 residues. V lost 2 bases to trimming and J lost 10 bases, with 12 bases between them. CDR3 region: CASSYESPRSPLHF. Here the CDR3 DNA reads TGTGCCAGCAGTTACGAGAGTCCGAGGTCACCCCTCCACTTT.

Concerning this clone: Other DNA sequences in the same sample also yield this CDR3. CDR3 in DNA: TGTGCCAGCAGTTCCGGACAGGGAGATCAGCCCCAGCATTTT. The encoded protein is CASSSGQGDQPQHF. This chain joins TRBV28 and TRBJ1-5, with 8 bases fitting TRBD1. Germline assignment: CDR1 MDHEN and CDR2 SYDVKM. Losses at the gene ends were 4 bases for V and 5 bases for J; bases not matched to a gene: 4. The CDR3 covers 14 residues.

The rearrangement uses TRBV5-5 and TRBJ2-1, with 10 bases identical to TRBD2. This CDR3 contains 15 residues. Trimming removed 5 bases from V and 4 bases from J; junction bases left unmatched: 6. Germline CDR1 SGHKS, CDR2 YYEKEE (reference sequence). The CDR3 DNA reads TGTGCCAGCAGTCTTACTAGCGGGGCGTACAATGAGCAGTTCTTC. This translates into CASSLTSGAYNEQFF.

This sequence joins TRBV10-3 and TRBJ1-1; 9 positions match TRBD1. The CDR3 contains 14 residues. CDR1 ENHRY and CDR2 SYGVKD come from the germline V gene. V dropped 5 bases and J dropped 3; count of bases not matched to a gene: 4. CDR3 sequence: CAISQQGADTEAFF. The CDR3 nucleotides are TGTGCCATCAGTCAACAGGGGGCGGACACTGAAGCTTTCTTT.

The chain couples TRBV5-4 to TRBJ2-7, with TRBD2 matching 12 bases. Germline lookup yields CDR1 SGHNT and CDR2 YYREEE (reference sequence). V lost 4 bases to trimming and J lost 5 bases; unmatched junction nucleotides: 13. The CDR3 has 17 amino acids. In DNA form, the CDR3 reads TGTGCCAGCAGCCTATCTAGCGGGAGGGCCATAATGAACGAGCAGTACTTC. Encoded protein: CASSLSSGRAIMNEQYF.

The chain recombines TRBV2 with TRBJ1-2; 7 bases are shared with TRBD1. The V gene's germline CDR1 is SNHLY and CDR2 FYNNEI. The trim removed 5 bases at V and 8 bases at J, leaving 8 bases unmatched. CDR3 length: 13 amino acids. The CDR3 nucleotides are TGTGCCAGCAGTTTGGACAGGAGCTTCGGCTACACCTTC. Translating gives CASSLDRSFGYTF. Supplemented by reference TRBV2 and TRBJ1-2, the full variable domain reads EPEVTQTPSHQVTQMGQEVILRCVPISNHLYFYWYRQILGQKVEFLVSFYNNEISEKSEIFDDQFSVERPDGSNFTLKIRSTKLEDSAMYFCASSLDRSFGYTFGSGTRLTVV.

The chain links TRBV4-3 to TRBJ2-7, with 8 bases matching TRBD2. The CDR3 consists of 16 residues. With 0 bases clipped from V and 7 bases from J, the junction kept 11 bases outside the gene matches. Per germline, CDR1 LGHNA and CDR2 YSLEER. CDR3 in DNA: TGCGCCAGCAGCCAAGATGGAGCGGGGGTACCCCGAGAGCAGTACTTC. It codes for CASSQDGAGVPREQYF.

This clone showed up just once. The chain recombines TRBV14 with TRBJ2-3; 8 bases fit TRBD2. With 3 bases clipped from V and 1 base from J, the junction kept 9 bases outside the gene matches. The germline V gene encodes CDR1 SGHDN and CDR2 FVKESK. This CDR3 contains 17 residues. CDR3 nucleotide sequence: TGTGCCAGCAGCCACCTGCGGGGGGCCGGGGGCACAGATACGCAGTATTTT. It codes for CASSHLRGAGGTDTQYF.